Presented here are 29 T cell receptor beta chains from one specimen sequenced in a study of T-cell memory formation after mild COVID-19. Using its own MiXCR run on the 5' RACE reads, TCRdb lists one record per CDR3 protein. The sample lists about 140,000 distinct CDR3 sequences; roughly 14% were seen once. Sequencing was done on a sample of PBMCs or a T cell subset sorted from them (not recorded which). These receptors were obtained from an adult woman who had mild COVID-19 (a few samples of this study predate the infection). Cell type and time point are not known.

This clonotype has just a few counts. The chain employs TRBV7-8 and TRBJ2-5; 9 bases align to TRBD2. The CDR3 totals 16 residues. Per germline, CDR1 SGHVS and CDR2 FQNEAQ. The V and J ends lost 2 bases and 2 bases, in that order; junction bases with no gene match: 6. The CDR3 nucleotides are TGTGCCAGCAGCTTACGACTAGCGGTGATTCAAGAGACCCAGTACTTC. It encodes CASSLRLAVIQETQYF.

This clonotype was seen more than once but under ten times. The rearrangement joins TRBV21-1 to TRBJ2-7; the table gives TRBD2 as D, unverified against the DNA. TRBV21-1 counts as a pseudogene. The CDR3 is 14 residues long. DNA for the CDR3: TGTGCCACCTCAGGGAAGACTAGGTGCTACGAGCAGTACTTC. It is translated as CATSGKTRCYEQYF.

J is TRBJ2-7 and V is TRBV4-2; TRBD2 matches at 11 bases. The germline V gene encodes CDR1 LGHNA and CDR2 YNFKEQ. V lost 0 bases, J lost 4 bases, and 5 bases stayed unmatched. The CDR3 contains 16 residues. CDR3: CASSQDVAGGSYEQYF. As DNA, the CDR3 is TGTGCCAGCAGCCAAGATGTAGCGGGAGGGAGTTACGAGCAGTACTTC.

This sequence joins TRBV12-3 or TRBV12-4 and TRBJ2-1; 10 bases agree with TRBD2. The V and J ends lost 6 bases and 6 bases, in that order; junction bases with no gene match: 8. CDR3 length equals 15 residues. As DNA, the CDR3 is TGTGCCAGCAGGATTACTAGCGGGGTTACCAATGAGCAGTTCTTC. It encodes CASRITSGVTNEQFF.

The chain joins TRBV7-8 to TRBJ2-6; D is ambiguous. Per germline, CDR1 SGHVS and CDR2 FQNEAQ. Trimming took off 7 bases at V and 2 bases at J, with 21 bases between the two ends. The CDR3 contains 18 residues. CDR3 protein: CASTPFSGQFAGANVLTF. The CDR3 region has the DNA TGTGCCAGCACCCCCTTTTCCGGTCAGTTCGCTGGGGCCAACGTCCTGACTTTC.

This rearrangement joins TRBV6-2 or TRBV6-3 to TRBJ2-5; D is undetermined. Germline assignment: CDR1 MNHEY and CDR2 SVGEGT. The CDR3 runs 14 residues. The V end was cut by 2 bases, the J end by 7 bases, with 14 bases between. This CDR3 reads CASSYNLEGGTQYF. The DNA for the CDR3 is TGTGCCAGCAGTTACAACCTCGAAGGCGGGACCCAGTACTTC.

This clonotype was counted between two and nine times. The chain carries TRBV7-3 and TRBJ2-2; 15 nucleotides align to TRBD2. The V gene end was trimmed by 2 bases and the J gene end by 6 bases; junction bases not matched to a gene: 4. The CDR3 sequence is 17 residues long. The germline V gene encodes CDR1 SGHTA and CDR2 FQGTGA. The CDR3 region has the DNA TGTGCCAGCAGCTTACGGACTAGCGGGGGGGCCGCCGGGGAGCTGTTTTTT. Encoded protein: CASSLRTSGGAAGELFF.

Only a few counts were recorded for this clonotype. V is TRBV7-2 and J is TRBJ1-5, with unresolved D. The CDR3 runs to 14 residues. V was clipped by 5 bases and J by 13 bases, with 21 bases between them. Germline values: CDR1 SGHTA, CDR2 FQGNSA. CDR3 loop: CASSLDRPRQRQHF. The CDR3, as DNA: TGTGCCAGCAGCCTCGACCGCCCCAGGCAGCGGCAGCATTTT.

The V call is TRBV7-2, the J call TRBJ2-3, with 11 bases lining up with TRBD2. The junction had 6 bases not matched to a gene; V was cut back by 3 bases and J by 4 bases. The V gene's germline CDR1 is SGHTA and CDR2 FQGNSA. The CDR3 contains 16 residues. The CDR3 sequence: CASSFLAGGLADTQYF. The CDR3 bases are TGTGCCAGCAGCTTTTTAGCGGGAGGGCTGGCAGATACGCAGTATTTT.

The chain combines TRBV15 with TRBJ2-2; the D gene could be TRBD1 or TRBD2 (5 bases each). V lost 5 bases and J lost 2, with 12 bases in between. Germline-derived CDR1 and CDR2 are LNHNV and YYDKDF (reference sequence). The CDR3 covers 15 residues. The CDR3 bases are TGTGCCACCAGCCCGGGACCGTCAAACACCGGGGAGCTGTTTTTT. It codes for CATSPGPSNTGELFF.

This clonotype was recorded a few times. The chain uses TRBV30 and TRBJ2-7, with 10 positions matching TRBD1. The CDR3 is made up of 14 amino acids. CDR1 GTSNPN and CDR2 SVGIG come from the germline V gene (reference sequence). V dropped 0 bases and J dropped 2; count of bases not matched to a gene: 1. The CDR3 DNA follows: TGTGCCTGGAGTGTAGGGACAGGGGCCTACGAGCAGTACTTC. This gives the protein CAWSVGTGAYEQYF.

CDR3 sequence: CAPPLLSGSYEQYF. The CDR3 nucleotides are TGTGCCCCTCCTCTACTGAGCGGGAGCTACGAGCAGTACTTC. This sequence joins TRBV21-1 and TRBJ2-7; the table's D gene call, TRBD2, was not cross checked with the DNA. TRBV21-1 is a pseudogene locus. The CDR3 sequence is 14 residues long.

This clonotype was observed a handful of times. The chain employs TRBV30 and TRBJ2-1, with D possibly matching TRBD2 (5 bases). In germline, CDR1 is GTSNPN, CDR2 SVGIG (reference sequence). The germline V and J ends were trimmed by 1 base and 9 bases, with 7 bases remaining between them. CDR3 length: 11 residues. The CDR3 protein is CAWSGSGEQFF. The CDR3 region has the DNA TGTGCCTGGAGTGGAAGCGGTGAGCAGTTCTTC.

The V and J genes are TRBV15 and TRBJ2-1; no reliable D call. CDR3 length: 15 amino acids. V lost 4 bases and J lost 1, with 11 bases in between. CDR1 and CDR2 (germline): LNHNV, YYDKDF (reference sequence). CDR3 residues: CATSTRLGSYNEQFF. For the CDR3, the DNA is TGTGCCACCAGCACACGCCTGGGGTCCTACAATGAGCAGTTCTTC.

CDR3 sequence reads: CATSDSSASDYQPQHF. The CDR3 DNA is TGTGCCACCAGTGATTCCAGCGCGAGCGATTATCAGCCCCAGCATTTT. The chain has TRBV24-1 and TRBJ1-5; D not certain. Trimming cost V 2 bases and J 5 bases, with 15 bases left between them. The length of the CDR3 is 16 residues. Germline CDR1 reads KGHDR; CDR2 reads SFDVKD.

The CDR3 is CASRTGGLGTGELFF. Here the CDR3 DNA reads TGTGCCAGCAGGACAGGGGGCCTCGGGACCGGGGAGCTGTTTTTT. The chain combines TRBV28 with TRBJ2-2, with 10 bases fitting TRBD1. CDR3 length equals 15 residues. V was pared by 6 bases and J by 5 bases, with 6 bases of the junction left unmatched. CDR1 and CDR2 from the germline V gene are MDHEN and SYDVKM.

This CDR3 reads CASSYGLPGLEAPSYEQYF. CDR3 DNA: TGTGCCAGCAGTTATGGGCTCCCGGGACTAGAGGCCCCCTCCTACGAGCAGTACTTC. The V gene is TRBV6-5, the J gene TRBJ2-7, with 8 bases fitting TRBD2. Trimming removed 3 bases from V and 0 bases from J; junction bases left unmatched: 16. The CDR3 spans 19 residues. Germline V gives CDR1 MNHEY, CDR2 SVGAGI.

This clonotype has only a few counts. This chain uses TRBV6-6 with TRBJ2-1; 7 nucleotides agree with TRBD2. V shed 6 bases and J 7 bases; nucleotides not matched to a gene: 6. Germline V gives CDR1 MNHNY, CDR2 SVGAGI (reference sequence). This CDR3 contains 13 residues. Here the CDR3 reads CASRPRTSNEQFF. The CDR3 nucleotides read TGTGCCAGCAGGCCCAGGACTAGTAATGAGCAGTTCTTC.

This clonotype has at least ten counts. The rearrangement uses TRBV5-1 and TRBJ2-7; the match to TRBD2 covers 11 bases. This CDR3 has 17 amino acids. The germline CDR1 and CDR2 sequences are SGHRS and YFSETQ. Losses at the gene ends were 0 bases for V and 1 base for J; bases not matched to a gene: 6. The CDR3 reads CASSLAPTSGKSYEQYF. The CDR3 DNA reads TGCGCCAGCAGCTTGGCGCCGACTAGCGGGAAGTCCTACGAGCAGTACTTC.

The chain links TRBV4-1 to TRBJ1-1, with a tentative D call TRBD1 (5 bases). Germline assignment: CDR1 MGHRA and CDR2 YSYEKL. The CDR3 sequence is 15 residues long. V was clipped by 0 bases and J by 11 bases, with 19 bases between them. The CDR3 protein is CASSQDSGTGTGAFF. The CDR3 DNA sequence: TGCGCCAGCAGCCAAGATTCGGGCACCGGGACTGGGGCTTTCTTT.

At least ten counts were recorded for this clonotype. The chain has TRBV12-3 or TRBV12-4 and TRBJ2-1; 9 bases are shared with TRBD2. J lost 3 bases, V lost 6 bases, and 3 bases had no gene match. CDR3 length equals 14 residues. This CDR3 is CASSMTSGYNEQFF. The CDR3 bases are TGTGCCAGCAGCATGACTAGCGGCTACAATGAGCAGTTCTTC.

This clonotype was seen a single time. The genes are TRBV12-3 or TRBV12-4 and TRBJ2-3, with 7 bases fitting TRBD1. Trimming took 6 bases from V and 3 from J; bases not matched to a gene: 6. CDR3 length equals 14 residues. The CDR3 nucleotides read TGTGCCAGCAGCGACAGGGTGCTGACAGATACGCAGTATTTT. It yields the protein CASSDRVLTDTQYF.

This clonotype was seen ten or more times. CDR3 in DNA: TGTGCCACCAGCAGAGATGGGGGGACTATCGGGGAGCAGTACTTC. This encodes CATSRDGGTIGEQYF. J is TRBJ2-7 and V is TRBV15, with 7 bases matching TRBD2. The germline gives CDR1 LNHNV, CDR2 YYDKDF (reference sequence). The CDR3 extends over 15 amino acids. The V and J ends lost 0 bases and 7 bases, in that order; junction bases with no gene match: 9.

This clonotype was observed a few times. The chain is built from TRBV7-3 and TRBJ2-3, with D tentatively TRBD2 (5 bases). This CDR3 contains 14 residues. Trimming shortened V by 2 bases and J by 3 bases, and 9 bases separated the two germline ends. CDR1 is SGHTA, CDR2 FQGTGA, per germline. The DNA of the CDR3 is TGTGCCAGCAGCTTATCTAGCCAGACAGATACGCAGTATTTT. Amino acids: CASSLSSQTDTQYF.

The chain uses TRBV20-1 and TRBJ1-6, with D maybe TRBD1 (6 bases). Germline CDR1 reads DFQATT; CDR2 reads SNEGSKA (reference sequence). Trimming stripped 3 bases from V and 10 bases from J, with 10 bases between. This CDR3 spans 12 amino acids. The CDR3 DNA reads as TGCAGTGCTAGTTCAGGGGAATCACCCCTCCACTTT. Translation: CSASSGESPLHF.

This clonotype appeared a few times. The rearrangement uses TRBV25-1 and TRBJ2-7, with D maybe TRBD2 (6 bases). Germline V gives CDR1 MGHDK, CDR2 SYGVNS. The V end was cut by 1 base, the J end by 1 base, with 17 bases between. The CDR3 contains 17 residues. CDR3 residues: CASSELGGGNGSYEQYF. The CDR3 region has the DNA TGTGCCAGCAGTGAATTAGGAGGCGGGAATGGGTCCTACGAGCAGTACTTC.

This clonotype has more than one count but fewer than ten. The chain employs TRBV4-3 and TRBJ1-1; no reliable D call. Germline CDR1 is LGHNA and CDR2 is YSLEER. Trimming cost V 4 bases and J 2 bases, with 11 bases left between them. CDR3 length equals 14 residues. CDR3: CASSPGVANTEAFF. The CDR3 DNA sequence: TGCGCCAGCAGCCCCGGGGTCGCAAACACTGAAGCTTTCTTT.

This clonotype was seen more than once but under ten times. The V and J genes are TRBV6-5 and TRBJ1-1; D may be TRBD1 (6 bases). V gave up 0 bases and J gave up 7 bases, with 15 bases separating them. From germline, CDR1 is MNHEY and CDR2 SVGAGI. This CDR3 has 15 amino acids. In DNA form, the CDR3 reads TGTGCCAGCAGTTACTCGAACAGGGTAGGGGGTGAAGCTTTCTTT. Amino acid sequence: CASSYSNRVGGEAFF.

J is TRBJ2-7 and V is TRBV6-2 or TRBV6-3; no clear D gene. The V gene's germline CDR1 is MNHEY and CDR2 SVGEGT. V lost 7 bases, J lost 0 bases, and 16 bases lay in between. The CDR3 consists of 15 residues. CDR3 nucleotide sequence: TGTGCCAGCATGGGGATCAGCGCCTACTCCTACGAGCAGTACTTC. Translating gives CASMGISAYSYEQYF.